The 11 T cell receptor beta chains in this list originate from one sample, sequenced in a study of blood T cells in healthy people across ages (dated by TCRdb to about 2015). The library was made by 5' RACE. For sequencing, an Illumina HiSeq 2500 was employed. A second PCR of roughly 7 to 12 cycles was run with a J-beta primer mix and a sample-barcoded 5' primer. The public reads were reanalyzed by TCRdb: fastp trimming at Q25, MiXCR alignment, in-frame beta chains only. Here each entry gathers all rows of one CDR3 protein and keeps the most common genes and DNA. The sample includes roughly 1,500,000 distinct CDR3 sequences, with about 35% observed a single time. Around 11% of the sample belongs to the ten largest clones. The sequencing input was blood. The receptor source for this set is a woman aged 25-40 years in good health.

This clonotype was observed at least ten times. The CDR3 bases are TGTGCCAGCAGTTATCTGGAATACGAGCAGTACTTC. Amino acids: CASSYLEYEQYF. The rearrangement uses TRBV6-2 or TRBV6-3 and TRBJ2-7, with no clear D. Germline assignment: CDR1 MNHEY and CDR2 SVGEGT. The CDR3 loop spans 12 amino acids. The V end was cut by 3 bases, the J end by 4 bases, with 7 bases between.

The rearrangement joins TRBV15 to TRBJ2-3; 10 bases line up with TRBD2. Germline CDR1 and CDR2: LNHNV and YYDKDF (reference sequence). CDR3 length: 20 amino acids. V shed 0 bases and J 5 bases; nucleotides not matched to a gene: 17. The CDR3, as DNA: TGTGCCACCAGCAGAGATAACACTCACCTAGCGGGGGCGAGGGGAGATACGCAGTATTTT. As protein: CATSRDNTHLAGARGDTQYF.

V usage is TRBV27 and J usage is TRBJ2-7; D might be TRBD2 (5 bases). The germline V and J ends were trimmed by 1 base and 5 bases, with 9 bases remaining between them. Germline V CDR1 and CDR2: MNHEY, SMNVEV (reference sequence). There are 13 residues in the CDR3. CDR3 region: CASSLFAGHEQYF. DNA for the CDR3: TGTGCCAGCAGTTTATTTGCGGGCCACGAGCAGTACTTC.

This clonotype was found a few times. The chain combines TRBV7-9 with TRBJ2-1, with unresolved D. Trimming cost V 5 bases and J 6 bases, with 14 bases left between them. This CDR3 region has 14 residues. Germline-derived CDR1 and CDR2 are SEHNR and FQNEAQ (reference sequence). The CDR3 sequence: CASSAPPVGNEQFF. The CDR3 DNA reads as TGTGCCAGCAGCGCCCCGCCTGTGGGCAATGAGCAGTTCTTC.

Only a few counts were recorded for this clonotype. The rearrangement links TRBV3-1 to TRBJ2-1; 7 nucleotides match TRBD2. Germline CDR1 LGHDT, CDR2 YNNKEL (reference sequence). This CDR3 has 16 residues. V trimming: 1 base; J trimming: 4 bases; junction bases outside the gene matches: 7. The CDR3 is CASSQVGGGLYNEQFF. The DNA of the CDR3 is TGTGCCAGCAGCCAAGTCGGCGGGGGTCTGTACAATGAGCAGTTCTTC.

This clonotype has only a few counts. This chain joins TRBV6-5 and TRBJ1-5; no definite D call. CDR1 and CDR2 (germline): MNHEY, SVGAGI. V was cut by 8 bases and J by 9 bases, with 8 bases left in between. The length of the CDR3 is 10 residues. As DNA, the CDR3 is TGTGCCAGCGGGCCCGTGCCCCAGCATTTT. It translates to CASGPVPQHF.

This clonotype has a handful of counts. The CDR3 is CASSFNKNSQPQHF. The CDR3 bases are TGTGCCAGCAGTTTTAACAAGAACAGTCAGCCCCAGCATTTT. This chain connects TRBV12-3 or TRBV12-4 to TRBJ1-5, with D unclear. Deletions cut 3 bases from V and 6 bases from J, with 12 bases between. The CDR3 consists of 14 residues.

There are a few counts of this clonotype. The J gene is TRBJ2-3, the V gene TRBV12-3 or TRBV12-4; 7 bases agree with TRBD2. The CDR3 has 16 residues. The V segment lost 1 base and the J segment 3 bases; nucleotides outside the gene matches: 7. In DNA, the CDR3 is TGTGCCAGCAGTTTAGGGGGCGGGAGCGGGACAGATACGCAGTATTTT. Residues: CASSLGGGSGTDTQYF.

This clonotype was detected once. One base away lies a much larger clone, so this may be a sequencing read error. The chain recombines TRBV7-2 with TRBJ2-7, with D perhaps matching TRBD1 (5 bases). With 3 bases removed from V and 2 bases from J, the gap between germline ends came to 11 bases. The length of the CDR3 is 14 residues. Germline CDR1 and CDR2: SGHTA and FQGNSA. The CDR3 here is CASSFDSMAYEQYF. The CDR3 bases are TGTGCCAGCAGCTTCGACAGTATGGCCTACGAGCAGTACTTC.

The chain uses TRBV12-3 or TRBV12-4 and TRBJ2-5, with TRBD2 matching 9 bases. The CDR3 contains 16 residues. After removal of 7 bases from V and 5 bases from J, the junction contained 14 bases not matched to a gene. CDR3 sequence reads: CASTSASGMNWETQYF. The CDR3 DNA reads TGTGCCAGCACCTCGGCTAGCGGGATGAATTGGGAGACCCAGTACTTC.

This clonotype came up a few times. This chain links TRBV6-1 with TRBJ2-1; TRBD2 might be the D (7 bases). Trimming took off 3 bases at V and 13 bases at J, with 13 bases between the two ends. Germline V gives CDR1 MNHNS, CDR2 SASEGT. The CDR3 totals 12 residues. The CDR3 spells CASSELGGGQFF. The CDR3 nucleotides read TGTGCCAGCAGTGAGTTAGGGGGGGGCCAGTTCTTC.